A selection of T cell receptor beta chains follows, all from one sample in a study of blood T cell repertoires in COVID-19. Sequenced by immunoSEQ multiplex PCR; TCRdb stores in-frame clones only, minus some. The table includes about 170,000 clones, roughly 84% detected once. Sequencing was done on a sample of peripheral blood. Receptors were obtained from a woman older than 75 with active or convalescent COVID-19. Both conserved end residues are part of each CDR3. A D gene is named only where the DNA matches it firmly. Clone size appears in some rows only: once, few, many, or a class for an expanded clone.

abundance: NA
v_gene: TRBV3-1/TRBV3-2
d_gene: TRBD1
j_gene: TRBJ1-4
CDR3aa: CASSQGRTGTGEKLFF
CDR3nt: TGTGCCAGCAGCCAAGGAAGGACAGGGACGGGTGAAAAACTGTTTTTT

abundance: NA
v_gene: TRBV18
d_gene: NA
j_gene: TRBJ2-3
CDR3aa: CASSPPFSLRGREDTQYF
CDR3nt: TGTGCCAGCTCACCACCATTCAGCCTTAGAGGGAGAGAGGATACGCAGTATTTT

abundance: once
v_gene: TRBV5-1
d_gene: NA
j_gene: TRBJ2-2
CDR3aa: CASSLKPGNTGELFF
CDR3nt: TGCGCCAGCAGCTTGAAGCCGGGAAACACCGGGGAGCTGTTTTTT

abundance: NA
v_gene: TRBV6-5
d_gene: NA
j_gene: TRBJ1-5
CDR3aa: CASLGTPGGQPQHF
CDR3nt: TGTGCCAGCCTAGGGACTCCCGGAGGTCAGCCCCAGCATTTT

abundance: once
v_gene: TRBV6-1
d_gene: TRBD2
j_gene: TRBJ2-1
CDR3aa: CASSERTSGRAWNEQFF
CDR3nt: TGTGCCAGCAGTGAAAGGACTAGCGGGAGGGCTTGGAATGAGCAGTTCTTC

abundance: NA
v_gene: TRBV5-1
d_gene: NA
j_gene: TRBJ2-3
CDR3aa: CASSLEGADTQYF
CDR3nt: TGCGCCAGCAGCTTGGAAGGGGCAGATACGCAGTATTTT

abundance: NA
v_gene: TRBV29-1
d_gene: NA
j_gene: TRBJ1-5
CDR3aa: CSVGREWNQPQHF
CDR3nt: TGCAGCGTTGGGCGGGAGTGGAATCAGCCCCAGCATTTT

abundance: few
v_gene: TRBV20-1
d_gene: TRBD1
j_gene: TRBJ1-2
CDR3aa: CSASLGGSDGYTF
CDR3nt: TGCAGTGCTAGTCTAGGGGGCAGTGATGGCTACACCTTC

abundance: once
v_gene: TRBV29-1
d_gene: TRBD1
j_gene: TRBJ2-7
CDR3aa: CSGRDSAYEQYF
CDR3nt: TGCAGCGGTCGGGACAGCGCCTACGAGCAGTACTTC

abundance: NA
v_gene: TRBV5-8
d_gene: TRBD2
j_gene: TRBJ2-2
CDR3aa: CASSLSGLAGVTGELFF
CDR3nt: TGTGCCAGCAGCTTATCGGGACTAGCGGGAGTTACCGGGGAGCTGTTTTTT

abundance: NA
v_gene: TRBV7-9
d_gene: TRBD1
j_gene: TRBJ1-3
CDR3aa: CASSLTGVYSGNTIYF
CDR3nt: TGTGCCAGCAGCTTGACAGGGGTCTACTCTGGAAACACCATATATTTT

abundance: NA
v_gene: TRBV29-1
d_gene: NA
j_gene: TRBJ2-7
CDR3aa: CSVEVVRGGEQYF
CDR3nt: TGCAGCGTTGAAGTGGTCAGGGGCGGCGAGCAGTACTTC

abundance: NA
v_gene: TRBV19
d_gene: TRBD1
j_gene: TRBJ1-1
CDR3aa: CASTPDRLNTEAFF
CDR3nt: TGTGCCAGTACCCCGGACAGGCTGAACACTGAAGCTTTCTTT

abundance: few
v_gene: TRBV5-1
d_gene: TRBD2
j_gene: TRBJ2-7
CDR3aa: CASSLRTSGTYEQYF
CDR3nt: TGCGCCAGCAGCTTGAGAACTAGCGGTACCTACGAGCAGTACTTC

abundance: NA
v_gene: TRBV9
d_gene: NA
j_gene: TRBJ2-1
CDR3aa: CASSARTLGEQFF
CDR3nt: TGTGCCAGCAGCGCCCGGACACTGGGTGAGCAGTTCTTC

abundance: NA
v_gene: TRBV28
d_gene: TRBD2
j_gene: TRBJ2-7
CDR3aa: CASRSTTSGKTYEQYF
CDR3nt: TGTGCCAGCAGGTCCACGACTAGCGGGAAAACCTACGAGCAGTACTTC

abundance: once
v_gene: TRBV7-2
d_gene: NA
j_gene: TRBJ1-2
CDR3aa: CASTTSGVKSYGYTF
CDR3nt: TGTGCCAGCACCACGTCCGGGGTCAAGAGCTATGGCTACACCTTC

abundance: NA
v_gene: TRBV29-1
d_gene: TRBD1
j_gene: TRBJ2-7
CDR3aa: CSVVDSGTETYEQYF
CDR3nt: TGCAGCGTGGTCGACTCCGGGACAGAAACCTACGAGCAGTACTTC

abundance: NA
v_gene: TRBV5-4
d_gene: NA
j_gene: TRBJ2-5
CDR3aa: CASSLGTRQETQYF
CDR3nt: TGTGCCAGCAGCTTGGGGACACGACAAGAGACCCAGTACTTC

abundance: NA
v_gene: TRBV6-5
d_gene: TRBD1
j_gene: TRBJ2-7
CDR3aa: CASRGQGATSYEQYF
CDR3nt: TGTGCCAGCAGAGGACAGGGGGCGACCTCCTACGAGCAGTACTTC

abundance: NA
v_gene: TRBV6-4
d_gene: NA
j_gene: TRBJ1-3
CDR3aa: CASSDGRLRTVYSGNTIYF
CDR3nt: TGTGCCAGCAGTGACGGGAGGCTACGGACGGTCTACTCTGGAAACACCATATATTTT

abundance: NA
v_gene: TRBV5-1
d_gene: NA
j_gene: TRBJ1-4
CDR3aa: CASSRTQGSEKLFF
CDR3nt: TGCGCCAGCAGCCGGACTCAGGGGAGTGAAAAACTGTTTTTT

abundance: once
v_gene: TRBV10-3
d_gene: NA
j_gene: TRBJ2-7
CDR3aa: CAISTLQGLGTYEQYF
CDR3nt: TGTGCCATCAGTACGTTACAGGGCTTGGGGACCTACGAGCAGTACTTC

abundance: NA
v_gene: TRBV19
d_gene: TRBD1
j_gene: TRBJ2-7
CDR3aa: CASSMRQGANEQYF
CDR3nt: TGTGCCAGTAGTATGAGACAGGGGGCCAACGAGCAGTACTTC

abundance: NA
v_gene: TRBV27
d_gene: NA
j_gene: TRBJ1-5
CDR3aa: CASMLYFIANQPQHF
CDR3nt: TGTGCCAGCATGTTGTACTTTATTGCAAATCAGCCCCAGCATTTT

abundance: NA
v_gene: TRBV30
d_gene: TRBD1
j_gene: TRBJ1-6
CDR3aa: CAWEPGQGFSPLHF
CDR3nt: TGTGCCTGGGAGCCCGGACAGGGGTTTTCACCCCTCCACTTT

abundance: NA
v_gene: TRBV3-1/TRBV3-2
d_gene: TRBD1
j_gene: TRBJ2-3
CDR3aa: CASSRTGGSFTDTQYF
CDR3nt: TGTGCCAGCAGCCGGACAGGGGGCAGCTTCACAGATACGCAGTATTTT

abundance: NA
v_gene: TRBV6-1
d_gene: NA
j_gene: TRBJ1-5
CDR3aa: CASSEMPLGGQPQHF
CDR3nt: TGTGCCAGCAGTGAAATGCCTCTGGGGGGTCAGCCCCAGCATTTT

abundance: NA
v_gene: TRBV5-5
d_gene: NA
j_gene: TRBJ2-7
CDR3aa: CASSLIGDKQYF
CDR3nt: TGTGCCAGCAGCTTGATAGGGGATAAGCAGTACTTC

abundance: NA
v_gene: TRBV27
d_gene: NA
j_gene: TRBJ1-1
CDR3aa: CASRGWANTEAFF
CDR3nt: TGTGCCAGCCGCGGGTGGGCGAACACTGAAGCTTTCTTT

abundance: NA
v_gene: TRBV9
d_gene: TRBD2
j_gene: TRBJ2-3
CDR3aa: CASSVGPSGFTDTQYF
CDR3nt: TGTGCCAGCAGCGTAGGTCCTAGCGGATTCACAGATACGCAGTATTTT

abundance: once
v_gene: TRBV28
d_gene: TRBD1
j_gene: TRBJ2-4
CDR3aa: CASSLKGAPLAKNIQYF
CDR3nt: TGTGCCAGCAGTTTAAAGGGGGCCCCATTAGCCAAAAACATTCAGTACTTC

abundance: NA
v_gene: TRBV5-1
d_gene: TRBD1
j_gene: TRBJ2-3
CDR3aa: CASSTGQNTDTQYF
CDR3nt: TGCGCCAGCAGCACGGGACAGAACACAGATACGCAGTATTTT

abundance: NA
v_gene: TRBV7-9
d_gene: NA
j_gene: TRBJ2-3
CDR3aa: CASSLVSGGADTQYF
CDR3nt: TGTGCCAGCAGCTTAGTGTCGGGGGGCGCAGATACGCAGTATTTT

abundance: NA
v_gene: TRBV6-5
d_gene: TRBD1
j_gene: TRBJ1-5
CDR3aa: CASRPGDRGNQPQHF
CDR3nt: TGTGCCAGCAGACCCGGGGACAGGGGCAATCAGCCCCAGCATTTT

abundance: NA
v_gene: TRBV27
d_gene: NA
j_gene: TRBJ1-6
CDR3aa: CASSSSGQLSPLHF
CDR3nt: TGTGCCAGCAGTTCCTCCGGACAGCTCTCACCCCTCCACTTT

abundance: NA
v_gene: TRBV6-5
d_gene: NA
j_gene: TRBJ1-1
CDR3aa: CASSRTVNTEAFF
CDR3nt: TGTGCCAGCAGTCGGACAGTGAACACTGAAGCTTTCTTT

abundance: NA
v_gene: TRBV19
d_gene: NA
j_gene: TRBJ2-5
CDR3aa: CASRQAGETQYF
CDR3nt: TGTGCCAGTAGGCAGGCGGGGGAGACCCAGTACTTC

abundance: NA
v_gene: TRBV5-5
d_gene: NA
j_gene: TRBJ1-1
CDR3aa: CASTITGINTEAFF
CDR3nt: TGTGCCAGCACAATTACGGGAATTAACACTGAAGCTTTCTTT

abundance: NA
v_gene: TRBV10-1
d_gene: NA
j_gene: TRBJ1-1
CDR3aa: CASSATPGTGERAFF
CDR3nt: TGCGCCAGCAGTGCCACCCCCGGGACTGGAGAAAGAGCTTTCTTT

abundance: NA
v_gene: TRBV20-1
d_gene: NA
j_gene: TRBJ1-2
CDR3aa: CSASRTGLRSYTF
CDR3nt: TGCAGTGCTAGTCGAACAGGGTTGAGGAGCTACACCTTC

abundance: NA
v_gene: TRBV9
d_gene: NA
j_gene: TRBJ1-1
CDR3aa: CASSPGGGEAEAFF
CDR3nt: TGTGCCAGCAGCCCCGGGGGGGGTGAGGCTGAAGCTTTCTTT

abundance: NA
v_gene: TRBV5-8
d_gene: TRBD1
j_gene: TRBJ1-3
CDR3aa: CASSLVGQGTGNTIYF
CDR3nt: TGTGCCAGCAGCTTGGTGGGACAGGGGACGGGAAACACCATATATTTT